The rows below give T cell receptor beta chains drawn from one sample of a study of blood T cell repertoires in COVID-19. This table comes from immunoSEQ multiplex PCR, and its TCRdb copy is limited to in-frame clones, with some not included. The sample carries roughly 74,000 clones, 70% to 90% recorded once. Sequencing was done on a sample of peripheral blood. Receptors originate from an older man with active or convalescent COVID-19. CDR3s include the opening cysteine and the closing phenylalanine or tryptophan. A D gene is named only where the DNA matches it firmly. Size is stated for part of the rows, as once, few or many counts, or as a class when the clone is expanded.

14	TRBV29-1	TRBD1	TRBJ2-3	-	CSVGGDRGTDTQYF	TGCAGCGTTGGGGGGGACAGGGGTACAGATACGCAGTATTTT
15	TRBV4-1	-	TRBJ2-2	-	CASSPLQGNTGELFF	TGCGCCAGCAGCCCACTACAGGGGAACACCGGGGAGCTGTTTTTT
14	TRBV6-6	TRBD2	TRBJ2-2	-	CASYRGGGAGELFF	TGTGCCAGCTATCGGGGGGGAGGTGCCGGGGAGCTGTTTTTT
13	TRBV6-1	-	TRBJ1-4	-	CASSERRSSELFF	TGTGCCAGCAGTGAGCGCAGGTCCAGTGAACTGTTTTTT
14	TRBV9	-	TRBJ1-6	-	CASSATGYNSPLHF	TGTGCCAGCAGCGCGACGGGCTATAATTCACCCCTCCACTTT
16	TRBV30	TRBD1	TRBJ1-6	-	CAWSYGTGQGNSPLHF	TGTGCCTGGAGTTACGGGACAGGGCAGGGAAATTCACCCCTCCACTTT
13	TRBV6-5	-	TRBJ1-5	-	CASSSLSNQPQHF	TGTGCCAGCAGTTCCTTGAGCAATCAGCCCCAGCATTTT
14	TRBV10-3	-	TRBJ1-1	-	CAISRQLMNTEAFF	TGTGCCATCAGCCGACAGCTCATGAACACTGAAGCTTTCTTT
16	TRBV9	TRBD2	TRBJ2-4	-	CASSVGVAGGINIQYF	TGTGCCAGCAGCGTAGGGGTAGCGGGAGGTATAAACATTCAGTACTTC
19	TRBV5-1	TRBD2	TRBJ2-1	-	CASSLGLAGGLSSYNEQFF	TGCGCCAGCAGCTTGGGACTAGCGGGAGGCCTGAGCTCCTACAATGAGCAGTTCTTC
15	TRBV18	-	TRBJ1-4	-	CASSPVGATNEKLFF	TGTGCCAGCTCCCCCGTCGGAGCGACTAATGAAAAACTGTTTTTT
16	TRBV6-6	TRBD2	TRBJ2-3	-	CASSYPGLAGTDTQYF	TGTGCCAGCAGTTACCCCGGACTAGCGGGTACAGATACGCAGTATTTT
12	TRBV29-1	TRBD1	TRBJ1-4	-	CSAGGLNEKLFF	TGCAGCGCAGGGGGCCTGAATGAAAAACTGTTTTTT
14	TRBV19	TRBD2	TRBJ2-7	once	CASSIAGTSYEQYF	TGTGCCAGTAGTATAGCGGGGACTAGCTACGAGCAGTACTTC
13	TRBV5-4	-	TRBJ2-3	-	CASSLELGDTQYF	TGTGCCAGCAGCTTGGAACTAGGAGATACGCAGTATTTT
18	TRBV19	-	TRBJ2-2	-	CASMGARGLPENTGELFF	TGTGCCAGTATGGGGGCCAGGGGTCTTCCTGAGAACACCGGGGAGCTGTTTTTT
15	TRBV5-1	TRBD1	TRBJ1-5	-	CASPPRPGGNQPQHF	TGCGCCAGCCCCCCCCGCCCAGGGGGGAATCAGCCCCAGCATTTT
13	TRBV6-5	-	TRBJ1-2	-	CASGGSEDYGYTF	TGTGCCAGCGGGGGGAGTGAGGACTATGGCTACACCTTC
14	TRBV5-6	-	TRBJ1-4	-	CASRPWGRDEKLFF	TGTGCCAGCAGGCCCTGGGGGCGAGATGAAAAACTGTTTTTT
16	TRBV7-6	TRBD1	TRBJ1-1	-	CASSQPGQGVNTEAFF	TGTGCCAGCAGCCAGCCGGGACAGGGGGTGAACACTGAAGCTTTCTTT
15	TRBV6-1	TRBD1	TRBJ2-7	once	CASSEVGQLTYEQYF	TGTGCCAGCAGTGAAGTGGGACAGCTTACCTACGAGCAGTACTTC
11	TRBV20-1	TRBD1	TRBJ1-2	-	CSAGQGDGYTF	TGCAGTGCCGGACAGGGAGATGGCTACACCTTC
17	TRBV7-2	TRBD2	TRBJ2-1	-	CASSSDRITSGRSEQFF	TGTGCCAGCAGCTCCGACAGGATAACTAGCGGGAGGTCTGAGCAGTTCTTC
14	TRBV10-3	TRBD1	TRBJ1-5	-	CAISGTGGNQPQHF	TGTGCCATATCGGGCACAGGGGGCAATCAGCCCCAGCATTTT